This TCR beta chain was sequenced for a study of cytomegalovirus exposure and HLA in healthy donors. The V gene's germline CDR1 is MDHEN and CDR2 SYDVKM. V shed 1 base, J shed 3 bases, and the junction held 4 bases outside the gene matches. The CDR3 has 17 residues. Primers included in the PCR were 60 Vbeta and 13 Jbeta primers. Assay: immunoSEQ multiplex PCR; the TCRdb copy retains only in-frame clones and omits some. The table has just over 200,000 clones, roughly three quarters seen once. The chain combines TRBV28 with TRBJ2-5; TRBD2 matches at 14 bases. Sequencing was done on a sample of PBMCs. This TCR came from a middle-aged man in good health and CMV-seronegative. CDR3 DNA sequence: TGTGCCAGCAGTTTATATGGGACTAGCGGGAGTGAAGAGACCCAGTACTTC. Protein sequence: CASSLYGTSGSEETQYF.